This paragraph reports one TCR beta chain. In the original processing: Reference gene primer amplification yielded estimated nucleated cell counts. Produced via immunoSEQ multiplex PCR; TCRdb's table is partial and in-frame only. Clone size and the V and J calls come from that table; the DNA yielded D and trimming. The sample has about 200,000 clones, 89% seen once. This CDR3 region has 14 residues. The V and J ends lost 6 bases and 5 bases, in that order; junction bases with no gene match: 7. CDR1 SNHLY and CDR2 FYNNEI come from the germline V gene. This sample was included in a study of blood T cell repertoires in COVID-19. Study as a whole: Samples taken during acute and convalescent COVID-19 were collected in the United States, Italy and Spain. Nucleic acid was either cDNA or gDNA, and it came from T cells, B-cell-depleted T cells, or PBMCs.

The origin of this receptor is a middle-aged woman with acute or convalescent COVID-19. The chain has TRBV2 and TRBJ1-2; 9 nucleotides line up with TRBD1. The specimen was peripheral blood. This CDR3 is CASSYRGLLYGYTF. The CDR3 bases are TGTGCCAGCAGCTACAGGGGGCTGTTGTATGGCTACACCTTC.